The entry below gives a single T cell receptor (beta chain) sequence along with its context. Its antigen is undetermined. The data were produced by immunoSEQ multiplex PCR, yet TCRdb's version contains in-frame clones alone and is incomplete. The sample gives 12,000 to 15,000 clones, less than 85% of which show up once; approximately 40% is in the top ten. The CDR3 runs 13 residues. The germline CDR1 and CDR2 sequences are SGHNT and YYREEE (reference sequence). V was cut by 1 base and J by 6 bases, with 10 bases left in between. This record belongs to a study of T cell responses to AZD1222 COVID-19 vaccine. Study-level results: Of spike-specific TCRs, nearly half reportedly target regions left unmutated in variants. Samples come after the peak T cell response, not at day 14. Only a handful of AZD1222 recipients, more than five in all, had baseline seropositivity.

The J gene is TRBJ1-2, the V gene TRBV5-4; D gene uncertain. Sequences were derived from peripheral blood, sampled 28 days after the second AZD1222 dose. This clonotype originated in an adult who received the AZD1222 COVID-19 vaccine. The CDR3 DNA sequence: TGTGCCAGCAGCTTGTACTCCTCCCATGGCTACACCTTC. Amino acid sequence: CASSLYSSHGYTF.